The 16 T cell receptor beta chains in this list originate from one sample, sequenced in a study of blood T cell repertoires in COVID-19. Libraries were prepared by immunoSEQ multiplex PCR; TCRdb keeps only in-frame clonotypes and omits some of them. The sample lists 180,000 or so clones, around four fifths occurring once. The sequenced sample consisted of peripheral blood. The origin of the receptors is a human donor with acute or convalescent COVID-19. The donor label of this sample is uncertain.

V is TRBV9 and J is TRBJ2-7, with D possibly matching TRBD2 (5 bases). Germline values: CDR1 SGDLS, CDR2 YYNGEE. V lost 4 bases and J 6 bases, leaving 14 bases between the germline ends. The CDR3 extends over 13 amino acids. The CDR3 spells CASSPHTSSEQYF. The CDR3 region has the DNA TGTGCCAGCAGCCCTCATACTAGTTCCGAGCAGTACTTC.

V and J are TRBV27 and TRBJ2-5; D is perhaps TRBD2 (6 bases). The V gene lost 5 bases and the J gene lost 2 bases, with 15 bases spanning the gap. From germline, CDR1 is MNHEY and CDR2 SMNVEV (reference sequence). The CDR3 has 15 residues. CDR3 DNA: TGTGCCAGCAGTCCCCTATTTGCGGGGCAAGAGACCCAGTACTTC. Its translation: CASSPLFAGQETQYF.

V is TRBV5-3 and J is TRBJ2-1; D is possibly TRBD2 (6 bases). TRBV5-3 is flagged as an ORF with uncertain function. The CDR3 totals 15 residues. Deletions cut 4 bases from V and 1 base from J, with 12 bases between. The DNA of the CDR3 is TGTGCCAGAAGCCCGGACTACATTTCCTACAATGAGCAGTTCTTC. Translation: CARSPDYISYNEQFF.

The chain recombines TRBV6-5 with TRBJ2-7, with TRBD2 matching 7 bases. Per the germline V gene, CDR1 is MNHEY and CDR2 is SVGAGI. This CDR3 contains 14 residues. V was clipped by 5 bases and J by 5 bases; unmatched bases: 9. CDR3 sequence: CASSPPGLPNEQYF. The CDR3 region has the DNA TGTGCCAGCAGTCCTCCGGGACTACCGAACGAGCAGTACTTC.

This clone was seen just once. The chain joins TRBV28 to TRBJ2-6, with TRBD1 matching 7 bases. CDR3 length: 14 residues. Germline V lookup: CDR1 MDHEN, CDR2 SYDVKM. After removal of 8 bases from V and 2 bases from J, the junction contained 3 bases not matched to a gene. Here the CDR3 DNA reads TGTGCCAGCGTAACAGGGGCTGGGGCCAACGTCCTGACTTTC. As protein: CASVTGAGANVLTF.

V is TRBV12-3 or TRBV12-4 and J is TRBJ2-5; maybe TRBD2 (5 bases). This CDR3 contains 13 residues. V was cut by 6 bases and J by 3 bases, with 11 bases left in between. CDR3 nucleotide sequence: TGTGCCAGCAGCCGTACTAGTGAAGAGACCCAGTACTTC. Its translation: CASSRTSEETQYF.

The chain employs TRBV7-2 and TRBJ2-3; a weak D match, TRBD2 (7 bases). The CDR3 extends over 16 amino acids. Germline lookup yields CDR1 SGHTA and CDR2 FQGNSA. Trimming left V 4 bases short and J 6 bases short, with 20 bases between. The CDR3 region is CASSYAGTIQGDTQYF. The CDR3 DNA sequence: TGTGCCAGCAGCTACGCCGGGACTATCCAGGGGGATACGCAGTATTTT. The whole variable domain, remainder taken from reference TRBV7-2 and TRBJ2-3, is GAGVSQSPSNKVTEKGKDVELRCDPISGHTALYWYRQSLGQGLEFLIYFQGNSAPDKSGLPSDRFSAERTGGSVSTLTIQRTQQEDSAVYLCASSYAGTIQGDTQYFGPGTRLTVL.

The genes are TRBV3-1 (or the pseudogene TRBV3-2) and TRBJ2-1; D uncertain. Trimming took 4 bases from V and 5 from J, leaving 12 bases between them. This CDR3 spans 14 amino acids. Germline V lookup: CDR1 LGHDT, CDR2 YNNKEL (reference sequence). The chain's CDR3 is CASSRSGGDNEQFF. For the CDR3, the DNA is TGTGCCAGCAGCCGATCCGGCGGAGACAATGAGCAGTTCTTC.

The chain couples TRBV7-8 to TRBJ1-5; 12 bases map to TRBD1. V lost 5 bases to trimming and J lost 5 bases; unmatched junction nucleotides: 7. This CDR3 is built from 16 residues. In germline, CDR1 is SGHVS, CDR2 FQNEAQ. The DNA of the CDR3 is TGTGCCAGCAGCAGCCCGGGACAGGGGGCTGATCAGCCCCAGCATTTT. This codes for CASSSPGQGADQPQHF. Combining the CDR3 with reference TRBV7-8 and TRBJ1-5 gives the whole variable domain GAGVSQSPRYKVAKRGQDVALRCDPISGHVSLFWYQQALGQGPEFLTYFQNEAQLDKSGLPSDRFFAERPEGSVSTLKIQRTQQEDSAVYLCASSSPGQGADQPQHFGDGTRLSIL.

The chain combines TRBV10-3 with TRBJ2-7; the D gene is possibly TRBD1 (6 bases). The V end was cut by 11 bases, the J end by 3 bases, with 11 bases between. The CDR3 loop spans 11 amino acids. Germline CDR1 is ENHRY and CDR2 is SYGVKD. In DNA, the CDR3 is TGTGCCGCAGGACAGAACTACGAGCAGTACTTC. This translates into CAAGQNYEQYF.

This clone has a single count. The V gene is TRBV5-4, the J gene TRBJ2-7; 8 nucleotides line up with TRBD1. Germline V gene sequence: CDR1 SGHNT, CDR2 YYREEE (reference sequence). V gave up 4 bases and J gave up 2 bases; unmatched junction bases: 8. The CDR3 totals 15 residues. The chain's CDR3 is CASSPGQDRTYEQYF. In nucleotides, the CDR3 is TGTGCCAGCAGCCCGGGACAGGATAGGACCTACGAGCAGTACTTC.

The chain is built from TRBV28 and TRBJ1-2, with 8 bases matching TRBD1. The CDR3 sequence is 15 residues long. V was clipped by 2 bases and J by 4 bases; unmatched bases: 6. CDR1 is MDHEN, CDR2 SYDVKM, per germline. This CDR3 is CASSLPTGAPYGYTF. Here the CDR3 DNA reads TGTGCCAGCAGTTTACCGACAGGGGCTCCCTATGGCTACACCTTC.

V usage is TRBV18 and J usage is TRBJ1-5; D may be TRBD1 (6 bases). CDR3 length equals 14 residues. The V and J ends lost 6 bases and 4 bases respectively, with 13 bases between them. Germline loops: CDR1 KGHSH, CDR2 LQKENI. Here the CDR3 DNA reads TGTGCCAGCTCCCTAGGACAGCTGAATCAGCCCCAGCATTTT. As protein: CASSLGQLNQPQHF.

The chain's CDR3 is CASSFRNQANNEQFF. CDR3 nucleotide sequence: TGTGCCAGCAGCTTTAGGAATCAGGCTAACAATGAGCAGTTCTTC. The chain is built from TRBV5-6 and TRBJ2-1; D remains ambiguous. Germline assignment: CDR1 SGHDT and CDR2 YYEEEE. The CDR3 has 15 residues. Trimming took 2 bases from V and 5 from J, leaving 14 bases between them.

The chain is built from TRBV9 and TRBJ2-3, with 15 nucleotides matching TRBD2. The germline V gene encodes CDR1 SGDLS and CDR2 YYNGEE. This CDR3 spans 16 amino acids. Losses at the gene ends were 4 bases for V and 5 bases for J; bases not matched to a gene: 5. The CDR3 loop reads CASSPGLAGGQDTQYF. The CDR3 nucleotides are TGTGCCAGCAGCCCCGGACTAGCGGGAGGGCAAGATACGCAGTATTTT.

This chain connects TRBV7-2 to TRBJ2-3, with 10 bases identical to TRBD1. Unmatched junction bases numbered 13, after V lost 3 bases and J lost 10 bases. The CDR3 contains 16 residues. Germline values: CDR1 SGHTA, CDR2 FQGNSA. Here the CDR3 DNA reads TGTGCCAGCAGCTTCCCCCGGGACAGGGGCATTCAGGCGCAGTATTTT. Its protein product is CASSFPRDRGIQAQYF.